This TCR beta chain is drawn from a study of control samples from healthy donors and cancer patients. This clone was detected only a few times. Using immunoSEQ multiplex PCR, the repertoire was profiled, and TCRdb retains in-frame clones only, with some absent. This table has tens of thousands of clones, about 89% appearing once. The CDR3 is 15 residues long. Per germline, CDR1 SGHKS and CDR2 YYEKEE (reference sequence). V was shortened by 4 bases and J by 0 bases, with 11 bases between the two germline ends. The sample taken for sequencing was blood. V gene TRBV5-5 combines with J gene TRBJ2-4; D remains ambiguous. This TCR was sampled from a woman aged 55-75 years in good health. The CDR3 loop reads CASSIEAIAKNIQYF. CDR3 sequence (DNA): TGTGCCAGCAGCATCGAGGCCATAGCCAAAAACATTCAGTACTTC.